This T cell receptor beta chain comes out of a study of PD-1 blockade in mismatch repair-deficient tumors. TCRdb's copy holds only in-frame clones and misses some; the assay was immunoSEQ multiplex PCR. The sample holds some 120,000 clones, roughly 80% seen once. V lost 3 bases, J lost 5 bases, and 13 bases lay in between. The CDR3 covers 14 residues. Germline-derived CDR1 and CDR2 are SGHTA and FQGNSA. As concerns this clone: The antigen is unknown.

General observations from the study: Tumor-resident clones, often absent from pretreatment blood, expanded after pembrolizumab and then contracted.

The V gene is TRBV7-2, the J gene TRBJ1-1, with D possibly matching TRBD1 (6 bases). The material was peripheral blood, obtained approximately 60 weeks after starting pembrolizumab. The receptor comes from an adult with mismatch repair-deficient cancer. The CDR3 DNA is TGTGCCAGCAGCTTGAACACAGGGCAGACTGAAGCTTTCTTT. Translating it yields CASSLNTGQTEAFF.